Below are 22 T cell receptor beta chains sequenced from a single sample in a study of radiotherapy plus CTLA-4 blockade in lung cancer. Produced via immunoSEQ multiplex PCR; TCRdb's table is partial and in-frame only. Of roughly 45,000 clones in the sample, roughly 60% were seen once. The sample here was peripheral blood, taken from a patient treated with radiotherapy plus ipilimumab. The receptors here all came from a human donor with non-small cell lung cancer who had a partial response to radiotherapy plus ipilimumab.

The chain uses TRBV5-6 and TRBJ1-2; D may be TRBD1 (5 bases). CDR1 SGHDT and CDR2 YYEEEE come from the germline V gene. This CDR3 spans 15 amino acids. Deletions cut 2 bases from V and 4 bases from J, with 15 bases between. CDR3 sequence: CASSLAGGDPYGYTF. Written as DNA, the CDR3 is TGTGCCAGCAGCTTAGCGGGGGGAGACCCCTATGGCTACACCTTC.

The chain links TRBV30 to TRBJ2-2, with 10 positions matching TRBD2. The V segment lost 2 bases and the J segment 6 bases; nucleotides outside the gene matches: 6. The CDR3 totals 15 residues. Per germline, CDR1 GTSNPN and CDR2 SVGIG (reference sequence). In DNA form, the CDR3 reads TGTGCCTGGAGTTTTAGCGGGAGGTTGTCCGGGGAGCTGTTTTTT. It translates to CAWSFSGRLSGELFF. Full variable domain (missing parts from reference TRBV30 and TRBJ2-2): SQTIHQWPATLVQPVGSPLSLECTVEGTSNPNLYWYRQAAGRGLQLLFYSVGIGQISSEVPQNLSASRPQDRQFILSSKKLLLSDSGFYLCAWSFSGRLSGELFFGEGSRLTVL.

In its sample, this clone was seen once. The CDR3 loop reads CASSVGSDSYEQYF. The CDR3 coding sequence is TGTGCCAGCAGCGTAGGAAGCGACTCCTACGAGCAGTACTTC. This sequence joins TRBV9 and TRBJ2-7; no clear D gene. The CDR3 runs to 14 residues. Germline-derived CDR1 and CDR2 are SGDLS and YYNGEE. V was trimmed by 0 bases and J by 0 bases, leaving 7 bases between them.

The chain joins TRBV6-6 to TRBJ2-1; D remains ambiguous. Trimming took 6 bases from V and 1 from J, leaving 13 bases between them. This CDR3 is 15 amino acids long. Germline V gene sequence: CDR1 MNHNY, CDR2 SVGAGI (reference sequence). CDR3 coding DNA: TGTGCCAGCAGCATCTACAGAACTTCCTACAATGAGCAGTTCTTC. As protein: CASSIYRTSYNEQFF.

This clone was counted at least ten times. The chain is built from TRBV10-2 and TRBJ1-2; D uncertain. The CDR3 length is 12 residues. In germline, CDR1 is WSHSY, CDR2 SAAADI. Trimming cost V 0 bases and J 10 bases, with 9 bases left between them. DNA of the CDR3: TGCGCCAGCAGTGAGTCGAGTCCTCCCTACACCTTC. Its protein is CASSESSPPYTF.

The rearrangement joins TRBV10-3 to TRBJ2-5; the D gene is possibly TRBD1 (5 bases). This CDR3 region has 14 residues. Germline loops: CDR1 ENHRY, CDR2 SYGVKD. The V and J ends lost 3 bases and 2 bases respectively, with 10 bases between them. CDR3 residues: CAISDRQLQETQYF. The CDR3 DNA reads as TGTGCCATCAGTGACCGACAGCTACAAGAGACCCAGTACTTC.

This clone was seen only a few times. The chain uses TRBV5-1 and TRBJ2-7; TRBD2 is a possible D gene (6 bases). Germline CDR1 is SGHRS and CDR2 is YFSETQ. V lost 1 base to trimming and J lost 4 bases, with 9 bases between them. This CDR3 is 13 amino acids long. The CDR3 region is CASSLSSGYEQYF. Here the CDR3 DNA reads TGCGCCAGCAGCTTGTCCAGCGGGTACGAGCAGTACTTC.

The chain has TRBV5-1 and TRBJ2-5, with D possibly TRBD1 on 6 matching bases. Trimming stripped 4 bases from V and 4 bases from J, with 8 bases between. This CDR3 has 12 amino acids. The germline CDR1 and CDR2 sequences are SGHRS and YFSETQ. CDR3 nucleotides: TGCGCCAGCAGCCGGGACACAGAGACCCAGTACTTC. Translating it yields CASSRDTETQYF.

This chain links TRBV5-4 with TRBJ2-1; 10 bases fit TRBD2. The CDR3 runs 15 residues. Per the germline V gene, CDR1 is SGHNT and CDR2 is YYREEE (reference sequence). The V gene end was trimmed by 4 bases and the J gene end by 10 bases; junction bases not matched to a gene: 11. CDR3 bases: TGTGCCAGCAGCCCAAGCGGGGGGGGTGATGGGGAGCAGTTCTTC. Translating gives CASSPSGGGDGEQFF.

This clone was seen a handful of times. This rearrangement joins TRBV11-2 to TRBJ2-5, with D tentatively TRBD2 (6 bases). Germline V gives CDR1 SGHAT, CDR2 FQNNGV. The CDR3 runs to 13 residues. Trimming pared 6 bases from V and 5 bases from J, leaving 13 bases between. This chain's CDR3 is CASRGPAGETQYF. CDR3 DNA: TGTGCCAGCAGGGGACCCGCGGGGGAGACCCAGTACTTC.

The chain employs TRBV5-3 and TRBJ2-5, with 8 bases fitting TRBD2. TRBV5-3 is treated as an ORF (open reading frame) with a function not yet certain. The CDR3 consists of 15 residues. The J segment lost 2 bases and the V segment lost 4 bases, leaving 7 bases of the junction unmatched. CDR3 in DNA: TGTGCCAGAAGCCACCCCACTAGCGGTCAAGAGACCCAGTACTTC. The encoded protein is CARSHPTSGQETQYF.

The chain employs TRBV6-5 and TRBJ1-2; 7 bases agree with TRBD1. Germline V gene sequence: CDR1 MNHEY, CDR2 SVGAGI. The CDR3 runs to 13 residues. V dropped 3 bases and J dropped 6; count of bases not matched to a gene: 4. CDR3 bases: TGTGCCAGCAGTTATGGGCAGGGGGATGGCTACACCTTC. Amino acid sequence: CASSYGQGDGYTF.

CDR3 in DNA: TGTGCCACTGGACAGGAGGTCTACGAGCAGTACTTC. Protein product: CATGQEVYEQYF. The rearrangement links TRBV6-5 to TRBJ2-7, with TRBD1 identical over 7 bases. Germline V gene sequence: CDR1 MNHEY, CDR2 SVGAGI. The CDR3 consists of 12 residues. V dropped 10 bases and J dropped 3; count of bases not matched to a gene: 6.

CDR3: CASGSGGANTEAFF. CDR3 DNA sequence: TGTGCCAGCGGATCGGGAGGGGCGAACACTGAAGCTTTCTTT. The chain couples TRBV6-6 to TRBJ1-1; a weak D match, TRBD1 (5 bases). CDR3 length: 14 amino acids. Germline CDR1 MNHNY, CDR2 SVGAGI (reference sequence). V was cut by 8 bases and J by 1 base, with 14 bases left in between.

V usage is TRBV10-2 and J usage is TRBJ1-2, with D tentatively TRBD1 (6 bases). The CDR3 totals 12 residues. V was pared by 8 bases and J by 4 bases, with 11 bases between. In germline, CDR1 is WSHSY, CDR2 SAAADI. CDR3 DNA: TGCGCCAGCGGGGGCTTAGGCTATGGCTACACCTTC. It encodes CASGGLGYGYTF.

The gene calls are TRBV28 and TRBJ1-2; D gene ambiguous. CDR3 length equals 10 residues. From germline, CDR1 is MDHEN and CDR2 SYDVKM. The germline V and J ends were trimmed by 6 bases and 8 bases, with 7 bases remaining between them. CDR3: CASSNKGYTF. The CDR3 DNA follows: TGTGCCAGCAGCAACAAGGGCTACACCTTC.

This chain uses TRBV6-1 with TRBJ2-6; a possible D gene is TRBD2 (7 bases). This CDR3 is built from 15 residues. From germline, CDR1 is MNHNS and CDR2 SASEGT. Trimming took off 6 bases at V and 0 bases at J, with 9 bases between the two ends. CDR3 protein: CASRGGASGANVLTF. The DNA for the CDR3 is TGTGCCAGCAGGGGGGGGGCCTCTGGGGCCAACGTCCTGACTTTC.

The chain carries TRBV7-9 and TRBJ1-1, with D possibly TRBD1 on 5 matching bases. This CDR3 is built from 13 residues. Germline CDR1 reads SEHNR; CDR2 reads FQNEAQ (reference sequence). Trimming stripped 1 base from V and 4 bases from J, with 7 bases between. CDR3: CASSLGGGTEAFF. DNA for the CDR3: TGTGCCAGCAGCTTAGGGGGGGGCACTGAAGCTTTCTTT.

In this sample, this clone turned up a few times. CDR3 sequence: CASSGTSGNEQYF. CDR3 in DNA: TGTGCCAGCAGCGGGACTAGCGGGAACGAGCAGTACTTC. The chain carries TRBV27 and TRBJ2-7; 13 bases line up with TRBD2. This CDR3 comprises 13 residues. CDR1 MNHEY and CDR2 SMNVEV come from the germline V gene (reference sequence). V was clipped by 6 bases and J by 5 bases; unmatched bases: 1.

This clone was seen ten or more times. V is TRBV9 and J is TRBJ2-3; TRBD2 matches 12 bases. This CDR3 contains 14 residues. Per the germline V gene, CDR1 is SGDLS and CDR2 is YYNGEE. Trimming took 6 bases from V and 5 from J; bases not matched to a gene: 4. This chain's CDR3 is CASNLAGGRDTQYF. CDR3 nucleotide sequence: TGTGCCAGCAATCTAGCGGGGGGGCGAGATACGCAGTATTTT.

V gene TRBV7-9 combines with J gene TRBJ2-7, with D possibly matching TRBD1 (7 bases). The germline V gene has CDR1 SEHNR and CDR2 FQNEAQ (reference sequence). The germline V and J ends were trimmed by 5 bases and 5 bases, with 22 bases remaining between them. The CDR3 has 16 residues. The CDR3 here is CASSPPYGQGGDEQYF. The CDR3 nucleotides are TGTGCCAGCAGCCCCCCCTATGGGCAGGGGGGCGACGAGCAGTACTTC.

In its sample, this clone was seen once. CDR3 region: CASSQEWQGAQEQYF. In DNA form, the CDR3 reads TGTGCCAGCAGCCAAGAATGGCAGGGGGCGCAGGAGCAGTACTTC. The rearrangement links TRBV4-2 to TRBJ2-7, with TRBD1 matching over 8 bases. CDR1 and CDR2 from the germline V gene are LGHNA and YNFKEQ. The CDR3 has 15 amino acids. V was clipped by 0 bases and J by 7 bases; unmatched bases: 8.